Below, 11 T cell receptor beta chains from the same sample are listed, as sequenced in a study of T cells in Graves' hyperthyroidism and ophthalmopathy. Researchers amplified the TCR beta CDR3 regions from RNA transcripts. First-round RT-PCR of the TCR CDR3 relied on the HTBI primer set. MiXCR, run by TCRdb on the multiplex PCR reads, gives a single entry per CDR3 protein. The table records over 700,000 distinct CDR3 sequences, 38% of them present only once. Sequencing was done on a sample of blood. All receptors derive from a man between 18 and 29 years old with Graves' hyperthyroidism.

The genes are TRBV4-3 and TRBJ2-7; 9 bases fit TRBD2. The germline V gene has CDR1 LGHNA and CDR2 YSLEER. V lost 2 bases and J lost 4; bases outside the gene matches: 3. CDR3 length equals 14 residues. CDR3 loop: CASSQNSGSYEQYF. In DNA, the CDR3 is TGCGCCAGCAGCCAAAATAGCGGGAGTTACGAGCAGTACTTC.

The sample holds one count of this clonotype. V and J are TRBV29-1 and TRBJ2-5; 7 positions match TRBD1. CDR1 and CDR2 from the germline V gene are SQVTM and ANQGSEA. J gave up 4 bases and V 7 bases, and 9 bases lay outside the gene matches. The CDR3 length is 13 residues. CDR3 sequence reads: CSGQTGRGETQYF. The CDR3 bases are TGCAGCGGCCAGACAGGGCGCGGAGAGACCCAGTACTTC.

This chain links TRBV7-3 with TRBJ2-5; the D is unclear. This CDR3 region has 13 residues. From germline, CDR1 is SGHTA and CDR2 FQGTGA. V was cut by 1 base and J by 2 bases, with 5 bases left in between. The CDR3 loop is CASSLMAQETQYF. CDR3 nucleotides: TGTGCCAGCAGCTTAATGGCACAAGAGACCCAGTACTTC.

The chain is built from TRBV11-1 and TRBJ2-5; 7 positions agree with TRBD1. V lost 5 bases, J lost 0 bases, and 3 bases stayed unmatched. This CDR3 region has 14 residues. CDR1 SGHAT and CDR2 FQDESV come from the germline V gene (reference sequence). The CDR3 loop reads CASSQQGNQETQYF. The CDR3 DNA reads as TGTGCCAGCAGCCAACAGGGGAACCAAGAGACCCAGTACTTC.

The chain recombines TRBV10-3 with TRBJ1-5, with 7 bases that match TRBD1. The germline V gene has CDR1 ENHRY and CDR2 SYGVKD. Trimming removed 10 bases from V and 1 base from J; junction bases left unmatched: 10. The CDR3 runs to 15 residues. Written as DNA, the CDR3 is TGTGCCAGCAGCGAATACAGGGGCAGCAATCAGCCCCAGCATTTT. The encoded protein is CASSEYRGSNQPQHF.

In its sample, this clonotype was seen a few times. This chain joins TRBV10-3 and TRBJ1-2, with 7 bases aligning to TRBD1. Unmatched junction bases numbered 7, after V lost 10 bases and J lost 8 bases. The CDR3 extends over 11 amino acids. Germline V CDR1 and CDR2: ENHRY, SYGVKD. The CDR3 region is CATRGGVGYTF. The CDR3 bases are TGTGCCACCAGGGGGGGGGTCGGCTACACCTTC.

Details on this clonotype: At one boundary the junction diverges from the germline segment, which might be a read error. The genes are TRBV7-8 and TRBJ2-5, with TRBD1 matching over 7 bases. The germline CDR1 and CDR2 sequences are SGHVS and FQNEAQ. The CDR3 loop spans 13 amino acids. The chain's CDR3 is CASTSTGRETQYF. CDR3 sequence (DNA): TGTGCCAGCACCTCGACAGGGAGAGAGACTCAGTACTTC.

This clonotype came up a few times. The chain has TRBV19 and TRBJ1-5, with D tentatively TRBD1 (5 bases). Germline V gene lookup returns CDR1 LNHDA and CDR2 SQIVND (reference sequence). The CDR3 runs to 14 residues. V shed 4 bases and J shed 3 bases, with 10 bases lying between them. CDR3 region: CASSTRGPNQPQHF. CDR3 nucleotides: TGTGCCAGTAGTACCCGGGGACCCAATCAGCCCCAGCATTTT.

This clonotype was seen repeatedly, ten times or more. The chain employs TRBV20-1 and TRBJ2-7; D gene ambiguous. The germline V gene has CDR1 DFQATT and CDR2 SNEGSKA (reference sequence). The CDR3 runs to 12 residues. V shed 7 bases and J shed 0 bases, with 10 bases lying between them. As DNA, the CDR3 is TGCAGTGGACGCACGCGCTCCTACGAGCAGTACTTC. Encoded protein: CSGRTRSYEQYF.

CDR3 DNA: TGTGCCAGCAGTCCGAGACAGGGGATCTATGGCTACACCTTC. Translated: CASSPRQGIYGYTF. V and J are TRBV12-3 or TRBV12-4 and TRBJ1-2, with 8 bases identical to TRBD1. CDR3 length: 14 residues. The V and J ends lost 5 bases and 4 bases, in that order; junction bases with no gene match: 6.

The gene calls are TRBV20-1 and TRBJ2-2, with D possibly TRBD1 on 5 matching bases. V lost 0 bases and J 5 bases, leaving 13 bases between the germline ends. The CDR3 runs to 15 residues. The V gene's germline CDR1 is DFQATT and CDR2 SNEGSKA (reference sequence). CDR3 loop: CSARDLDSPTGELFF. As DNA, the CDR3 is TGCAGTGCTAGAGATCTCGACAGCCCAACCGGGGAGCTGTTTTTT.